The rows below give T cell receptor beta chains drawn from one sample of a study of regulatory T cells in long-lasting Graves disease. TCRdb analysed the multiplex PCR reads with MiXCR anew, one entry per CDR3 protein. The data contain over 450,000 distinct CDR3 sequences, about a fifth of them seen just once; the ten biggest clones take up about 6.6%. The sequencing used peripheral blood mononuclear cells (PBMCs), collected when the disease was refractory, from a patient treated with antithyroid drugs. The receptors stem from a female donor with Graves disease. CDR3s include the opening cysteine and the closing phenylalanine or tryptophan. A D gene is named only where the DNA matches it firmly. The size field is filled for only some rows; it gives once, few, many or a size class.

V gene: TRBV3-1
clone size: -
J gene: TRBJ2-5
D gene: TRBD2
CDR3 protein: CASSQSSGFQETQYF
CDR3 DNA: TGTGCCAGCAGCCAGTCTAGCGGATTCCAAGAGACCCAGTACTTC

V gene: TRBV6-5
clone size: few
J gene: TRBJ2-5
D gene: TRBD2
CDR3 protein: CASSYSTSGGSYQETQYF
CDR3 DNA: TGTGCCAGCAGTTACTCGACTAGCGGGGGATCGTACCAAGAGACCCAGTACTTC

V gene: TRBV30
clone size: -
J gene: TRBJ2-7
D gene: -
CDR3 protein: CAWGVDAWREQYF
CDR3 DNA: TGTGCCTGGGGGGTCGACGCGTGGCGGGAGCAGTACTTC

V gene: TRBV28
clone size: many
J gene: TRBJ2-2
D gene: TRBD2
CDR3 protein: CASTPFKASGIRAGELFF
CDR3 DNA: TGTGCCAGCACCCCTTTCAAGGCTAGCGGGATAAGGGCCGGGGAGCTGTTTTTT

V gene: TRBV7-8
clone size: few
J gene: TRBJ2-1
D gene: -
CDR3 protein: CASSPRRDNEQFF
CDR3 DNA: TGTGCCAGCAGCCCCCGCAGGGACAATGAGCAGTTCTTC

V gene: TRBV6-1
clone size: many
J gene: TRBJ1-5
D gene: -
CDR3 protein: CASSEWVLDQPQHF
CDR3 DNA: TGTGCCAGCAGTGAATGGGTTCTTGATCAGCCCCAGCATTTT

V gene: TRBV10-3
clone size: few
J gene: TRBJ1-5
D gene: -
CDR3 protein: CAISDDSINQPQHF
CDR3 DNA: TGTGCCATCAGTGATGACAGTATCAATCAGCCCCAGCATTTT

V gene: TRBV29-1
clone size: few
J gene: TRBJ2-5
D gene: TRBD1
CDR3 protein: CSVNLLFRDRGPYQETQYF
CDR3 DNA: TGCAGCGTCAACCTTCTCTTCCGGGACAGGGGACCTTACCAAGAGACCCAGTACTTC

V gene: TRBV6-1
clone size: many
J gene: TRBJ2-2
D gene: -
CDR3 protein: CASSPPGIGELFF
CDR3 DNA: TGTGCCAGCAGTCCTCCGGGGATCGGGGAGCTGTTTTTT

V gene: TRBV12-3/TRBV12-4
clone size: -
J gene: TRBJ1-1
D gene: -
CDR3 protein: CASSGVGLAEAFF
CDR3 DNA: TGTGCCAGCAGCGGCGTAGGGTTGGCTGAAGCTTTCTTT

V gene: TRBV7-9
clone size: -
J gene: TRBJ2-7
D gene: -
CDR3 protein: CASGLDRASYEQYF
CDR3 DNA: TGTGCCAGCGGTCTCGACAGAGCCTCCTACGAGCAGTACTTC

V gene: TRBV7-2
clone size: few
J gene: TRBJ1-5
D gene: -
CDR3 protein: CASRQGDQPQHF
CDR3 DNA: TGTGCCAGCAGACAAGGAGATCAGCCCCAGCATTTT

V gene: TRBV29-1
clone size: -
J gene: TRBJ1-2
D gene: -
CDR3 protein: CSVEMGTNYGYTF
CDR3 DNA: TGCAGCGTTGAAATGGGTACTAACTATGGCTACACCTTC

V gene: TRBV3-1
clone size: many
J gene: TRBJ2-6
D gene: -
CDR3 protein: CASSQGSGANVLTF
CDR3 DNA: TGTGCCAGCAGCCAAGGCTCTGGGGCCAACGTCCTGACTTTC

V gene: TRBV10-3
clone size: few
J gene: TRBJ1-1
D gene: TRBD1
CDR3 protein: CATTGVNTEAFF
CDR3 DNA: TGTGCCACGACAGGGGTAAACACTGAAGCTTTCTTT

V gene: TRBV20-1
clone size: few
J gene: TRBJ2-7
D gene: TRBD2
CDR3 protein: CSASLLAEDYEQYF
CDR3 DNA: TGCAGTGCTAGTCTGCTAGCGGAGGATTACGAGCAGTACTTC

V gene: TRBV11-2
clone size: many
J gene: TRBJ1-4
D gene: -
CDR3 protein: CASTLMGGGNNEKLFF
CDR3 DNA: TGTGCCAGCACCCTGATGGGCGGGGGGAATAATGAAAAACTGTTTTTT

V gene: TRBV28
clone size: many
J gene: TRBJ1-5
D gene: -
CDR3 protein: CAAEMRGQPQHF
CDR3 DNA: TGTGCCGCCGAAATGAGGGGTCAGCCCCAGCATTTT